Included here is one TCR beta chain sequence, with context. The antigen it recognizes is unknown. No much larger clonotype is one base removed from it; base qualities were not supplied. Looking up the germline V gene (reference sequence) yields CDR1 DFQATT and CDR2 SNEGSKA. For this chain, trimming is 6 bases at the V end and 3 bases at the J end, and the number of junction bases without a gene match is 6. Taken from cysteine to phenylalanine, the CDR3 has 14 residues. Only CDR3 DNA remains: 42 bases, in frame from the first base. This sample was taken from a study of T cells in Graves' hyperthyroidism and ophthalmopathy (dated by TCRdb to about 2019). Regarding the complete study: Peripheral blood was sampled at the time of initial diagnosis, prior to any treatment. The 100 discovery patients were randomly split 7:3 into training and test sets. According to the paper, TCR Vbeta CDR3 sequencing was carried out on 135 peripheral blood samples, which came from approximately 41 ophthalmopathy, 75 or so hyperthyroidism and roughly 17 progressor patients. Following sampling, methimazole starting at 30 mg daily was given to hyperthyroidism patients, and high-dose intravenous methylprednisolone was given to ophthalmopathy patients. The study also compared thyroid tissue and blood T-cell repertoires from 6 or 7 Graves' hyperthyroidism patients. Prospective prediction of ophthalmopathy was tested in an independent validation cohort of approximately 18 hyperthyroidism patients and 17 patients who later progressed to ophthalmopathy. A discovery cohort of about a hundred patients, 43 with Graves' ophthalmopathy and about 58 with stable Graves' hyperthyroidism, was used to find distinguishing TCR V-J signatures.

Study-level results and caveats: In validation, the model predicted progression to ophthalmopathy with approximately 71% sensitivity and approximately 72% specificity, a median of approximately 6.7 months before onset. Most expanded thyroid clonotypes (frequency above 0.001) were also detected in blood, suggesting blood repertoires may reflect thyroid immune responses. Sample size was not statistically predetermined, and investigators were not blinded to group allocation. Ophthalmopathy was separated from stable hyperthyroidism by a 13 V-J signature model, with 85% to 90% sensitivity and 81% to 82% specificity obtained in cross-validation and 80%/75% obtained in testing.

Stable Graves' hyperthyroidism was defined as no progression to ophthalmopathy during 18 months of follow-up. The hyperthyroidism patients were between 18 and 65 years old and newly diagnosed, with a disease duration of less than 2 months. Patients with uncontrolled infections, other autoimmune diseases, pregnancy or lactation were excluded. Clinical symptoms, serum thyroxine and TRAb, thyroid ultrasound, and orbital computed tomography formed the basis for the diagnoses. Ficoll-Paque density gradient centrifugation was used to isolate PBMCs from around 10 ml of fresh peripheral blood. Total RNA was extracted with Trizol reagent, and quality was checked on an Agilent 2100 Bioanalyzer. The TCR beta CDR3 regions were amplified from RNA transcripts. For the first round of RT-PCR on the TCR CDR3, the HTBI primer set was used together with the Qiagen OneStep RT-PCR kit. The libraries were constructed in a second round of multiplex PCR and then size-selected and purified. Paired-end sequencing of the libraries was performed with 100 bp reads on an Illumina HiSeq2000. Concerning the study's data processing: SOAPnuke was used to process the raw data, removing reads that contained adapters or uncalled bases, had a mean Phred below 15, or lacked an exact match to the constant primer or identifier. COPE v1.2.5 was used to merge high-quality paired reads, and clonotypes were defined as unique nucleotide sequences. Clonotypes were aligned to IMGT TRBV, TRBD and TRBJ reference segments using MiTCR v1.1. Analysis was restricted to V-J combinations with a frequency above 0.0001, which covered 99.2% of repertoires. A TCS score was defined as the ratio of F50 (clonal expansion) to E x V (chaos), with BLOSUM62-based TCRdist applied between CDR3 peptides within each V-J. Welch's t-statistics and random forest reduced several hundred V-J features to 13, which were used in a naive Bayes classifier (R e1071). Thyroid-blood repertoire similarity was quantified with the Morisita-Horn index. Starting from the raw public reads, TCRdb applied fastp trimming at Q25, assembled clones with MiXCR and retained in-frame beta chains. CDR3 protein sequences are deduplicated, and each keeps its most common genes and DNA. TCRdb's processing, not the authors', yielded these V and J calls. Within this sample are around 100,000 distinct CDR3 sequences, with less than 55% of them counted one time only. About 25% of the sample is held by the ten biggest clonotypes.

The TCR was taken from a man between 35 and 55 years old with Graves' hyperthyroidism. The sequenced sample consisted of blood. The chain links TRBV20-1 with TRBJ1-1; 11 junctional bases match TRBD1. The CDR3 region has the sequence CSASRDRGDTEAFF. The DNA is as follows: TGCAGTGCCAGCAGGGACAGGGGGGACACTGAAGCTTTCTTT.